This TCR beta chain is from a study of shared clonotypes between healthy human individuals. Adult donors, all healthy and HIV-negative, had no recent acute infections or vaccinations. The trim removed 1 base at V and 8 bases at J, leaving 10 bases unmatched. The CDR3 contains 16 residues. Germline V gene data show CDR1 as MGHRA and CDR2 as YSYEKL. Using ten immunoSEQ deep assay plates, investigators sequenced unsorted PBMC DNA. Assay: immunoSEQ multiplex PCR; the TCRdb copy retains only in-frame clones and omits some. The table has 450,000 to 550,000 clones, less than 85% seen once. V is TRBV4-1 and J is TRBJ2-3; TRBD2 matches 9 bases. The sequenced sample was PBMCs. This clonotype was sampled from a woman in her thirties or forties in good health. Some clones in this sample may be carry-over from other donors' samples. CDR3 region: CASSQVGGRALSTQYF. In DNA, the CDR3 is TGCGCCAGCAGCCAAGTGGGCGGGAGGGCCCTAAGTACGCAGTATTTT.